The subject of this entry is one T cell receptor (beta chain). As yet, its antigen is unknown. The authors divided CD4+ cells into CD45RA+ naive and CD45RA-negative memory subsets. The sample comes from a study of shared clonotypes between healthy human individuals. The study, taken as a whole, reports: Rarefaction exposed incomplete sorted-subset sequencing despite large depth. Donor scarcity curtailed the genetic and exposure-history diversity represented herein.

The CDR3 is 16 amino acids. Per the germline V gene, CDR1 is SGDLS and CDR2 is YYNGEE. V lost 0 bases to trimming and J lost 2 bases; unmatched junction nucleotides: 5. Original methodology: With immunoSEQ giving junction-only sequences and no quality scores, filtering differed. Profiling relied on immunoSEQ multiplex PCR, and the TCRdb table lists in-frame clones only, not all of them. Clonal size and the V and J genes are those of that table, whereas D and trimming came from the DNA. Of hundreds of thousands of clones in the sample, around 73% are singletons; the top ten hold 1.5% to 2%. This TCR derives from a woman younger than 45 in good health. Sequencing was carried out using memory CD4+ T cells sorted from blood. The subset is: CD45RA-negative fraction. This chain connects TRBV9 to TRBJ2-1; 7 bases match TRBD2. The CDR3 coding sequence is TGTGCCAGCAGCGTAGATGGGAGGGGTGCCTACAATGAGCAGTTCTTC. This encodes CASSVDGRGAYNEQFF.